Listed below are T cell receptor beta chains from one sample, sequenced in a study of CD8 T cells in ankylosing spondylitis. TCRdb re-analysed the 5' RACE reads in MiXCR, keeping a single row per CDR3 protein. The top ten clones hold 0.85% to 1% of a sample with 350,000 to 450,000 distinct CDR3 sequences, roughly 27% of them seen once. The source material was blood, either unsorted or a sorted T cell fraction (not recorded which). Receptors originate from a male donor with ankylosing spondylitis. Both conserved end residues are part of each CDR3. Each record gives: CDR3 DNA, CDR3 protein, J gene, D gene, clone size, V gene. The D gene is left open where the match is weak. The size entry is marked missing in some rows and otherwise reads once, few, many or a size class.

CDR3nt: TGTGCCAGCAGCCAGAGGCCAACAAATGTCCAGCCCCAGCATTTT
CDR3aa: CASSQRPTNVQPQHF
j_gene: TRBJ1-5
d_gene: NA
abundance: many
v_gene: TRBV3-1

CDR3nt: TGTGCCAGCAGCCAAGGGGGTGGGAACACTGAAGCTTTCTTT
CDR3aa: CASSQGGGNTEAFF
j_gene: TRBJ1-1
d_gene: NA
abundance: many
v_gene: TRBV3-1

CDR3nt: TGTGCCAGCACACGATTTGGCCGGGGATCTAGCAATCAGCCCCAGCATTTT
CDR3aa: CASTRFGRGSSNQPQHF
j_gene: TRBJ1-5
d_gene: NA
abundance: NA
v_gene: TRBV7-9

CDR3nt: TGCAGTGCCACCCCGGCCCGGGGGGACAATGAGCAGTTCTTC
CDR3aa: CSATPARGDNEQFF
j_gene: TRBJ2-1
d_gene: TRBD2
abundance: NA
v_gene: TRBV20-1

CDR3nt: TGTGCCAGCAGCCCCGAGGCGACTAGCGGAAATGAGCAGTTCTTC
CDR3aa: CASSPEATSGNEQFF
j_gene: TRBJ2-1
d_gene: TRBD2
abundance: NA
v_gene: TRBV4-2

CDR3nt: TGCAGTGCCCTAGCGGGAGGGCCTTACAATGAGCAGTTCTTC
CDR3aa: CSALAGGPYNEQFF
j_gene: TRBJ2-1
d_gene: TRBD2
abundance: NA
v_gene: TRBV20-1

CDR3nt: TGTGCCAGCAGCTCCCTGGGCGGCCCCTGGCAGTTCTTC
CDR3aa: CASSSLGGPWQFF
j_gene: TRBJ2-1
d_gene: NA
abundance: NA
v_gene: TRBV7-9

CDR3nt: TGCGCCAGCAGCCAAGATCAGGGAGATCAGCCCCAGCATTTT
CDR3aa: CASSQDQGDQPQHF
j_gene: TRBJ1-5
d_gene: NA
abundance: NA
v_gene: TRBV4-1

CDR3nt: TGCGCCAGCAGCTTGGACGGACAGCCCTACAATGAGCAGTTCTTC
CDR3aa: CASSLDGQPYNEQFF
j_gene: TRBJ2-1
d_gene: NA
abundance: few
v_gene: TRBV5-1

CDR3nt: TGTGCCAGCAGCTTCCTAGCGGGGGGGGATGAGCAGTTCTTC
CDR3aa: CASSFLAGGDEQFF
j_gene: TRBJ2-1
d_gene: TRBD2
abundance: few
v_gene: TRBV7-9

CDR3nt: TGTGCCAGACTCGAAGGGGGGAGATTGGGCACAGATACGCAGTATTTT
CDR3aa: CARLEGGRLGTDTQYF
j_gene: TRBJ2-3
d_gene: NA
abundance: NA
v_gene: TRBV6-1

CDR3nt: TGTGCCAGCAGGACTGGGGAGACTAGCGGGAGGTTCCAAGAGACCCAGTACTTC
CDR3aa: CASRTGETSGRFQETQYF
j_gene: TRBJ2-5
d_gene: TRBD2
abundance: NA
v_gene: TRBV11-2

CDR3nt: TGTGCCACCAGCAGAGATAAACAGGGTTATTCACCCCTCCACTTT
CDR3aa: CATSRDKQGYSPLHF
j_gene: TRBJ1-6
d_gene: NA
abundance: NA
v_gene: TRBV15

CDR3nt: TGTGCCAGCAGGACCCAGGAGCACAATGAGCAGTTCTTC
CDR3aa: CASRTQEHNEQFF
j_gene: TRBJ2-1
d_gene: NA
abundance: NA
v_gene: TRBV12-3/TRBV12-4

CDR3nt: TGTGCCAGCAGAAAACCGGGACTAGCGGGAGGGGAAAATGAGCAGTTCTTC
CDR3aa: CASRKPGLAGGENEQFF
j_gene: TRBJ2-1
d_gene: TRBD2
abundance: NA
v_gene: TRBV28

CDR3nt: TGTGCCAGTCCGCTTGAGCGGGGGGTATACAATGAGCAGTTCTTC
CDR3aa: CASPLERGVYNEQFF
j_gene: TRBJ2-1
d_gene: TRBD2
abundance: NA
v_gene: TRBV7-9

CDR3nt: TGTGCCAGCACCCTCAGCGGGAGCTCTCACAATGAGCAGTTCTTC
CDR3aa: CASTLSGSSHNEQFF
j_gene: TRBJ2-1
d_gene: TRBD2
abundance: few
v_gene: TRBV11-2

CDR3nt: TGTGCCACCGGACGGAGCTCCTATAATTCACCCCTCCACTTT
CDR3aa: CATGRSSYNSPLHF
j_gene: TRBJ1-6
d_gene: NA
abundance: few
v_gene: TRBV25-1

CDR3nt: TGTGCCAGCAGCCCCACCCCCATGCCGACTAGCGGGACCGTCCAAGAGACCCAGTACTTC
CDR3aa: CASSPTPMPTSGTVQETQYF
j_gene: TRBJ2-5
d_gene: TRBD2
abundance: NA
v_gene: TRBV7-6

CDR3nt: TGTGCCAGCAGAGCTCAAGTGAACACTGAAGCTTTCTTT
CDR3aa: CASRAQVNTEAFF
j_gene: TRBJ1-1
d_gene: NA
abundance: NA
v_gene: TRBV6-4

CDR3nt: TGTGCCAGCAGCGGGCAGGGGAGCAATCAGCCCCAGCATTTT
CDR3aa: CASSGQGSNQPQHF
j_gene: TRBJ1-5
d_gene: NA
abundance: many
v_gene: TRBV2

CDR3nt: TGTGCCACCAGCAGAGTGTACACTAGCACAGATACGCAGTATTTT
CDR3aa: CATSRVYTSTDTQYF
j_gene: TRBJ2-3
d_gene: NA
abundance: NA
v_gene: TRBV15

CDR3nt: TGTGCCAGCACCCCCCGGGCGGGAGGGTTCACAGATACGCAGTATTTT
CDR3aa: CASTPRAGGFTDTQYF
j_gene: TRBJ2-3
d_gene: TRBD2
abundance: NA
v_gene: TRBV27

CDR3nt: TGCAGTGCTGGGGGACAGCCAGACTATGGCTACACCTTC
CDR3aa: CSAGGQPDYGYTF
j_gene: TRBJ1-2
d_gene: TRBD1
abundance: few
v_gene: TRBV20-1

CDR3nt: TGCGCCAGCAGCAGGGAGAGCACAGATACGCAGTATTTT
CDR3aa: CASSRESTDTQYF
j_gene: TRBJ2-3
d_gene: NA
abundance: NA
v_gene: TRBV5-1

CDR3nt: TGTGCCAGTGGGGGCGGAGAGACCCAGTACTTC
CDR3aa: CASGGGETQYF
j_gene: TRBJ2-5
d_gene: NA
abundance: few
v_gene: TRBV19

CDR3nt: TGTGCCACCTCGGGACTAGCGGGGCACACAGATACGCAGTATTTT
CDR3aa: CATSGLAGHTDTQYF
j_gene: TRBJ2-3
d_gene: TRBD2
abundance: few
v_gene: TRBV18

CDR3nt: TGTGCCATTACTAGCGGGAGAGAGGAGACCCAGTACTTC
CDR3aa: CAITSGREETQYF
j_gene: TRBJ2-5
d_gene: TRBD2
abundance: NA
v_gene: TRBV10-3

CDR3nt: TGTGCCAGCAGCCAAGTTACAAAACAAGAGACCCAGTACTTC
CDR3aa: CASSQVTKQETQYF
j_gene: TRBJ2-5
d_gene: NA
abundance: once
v_gene: TRBV4-2

CDR3nt: TGTGCCAGCCTAATTACTAGCGGGGTATACAATGAGCAGTTCTTC
CDR3aa: CASLITSGVYNEQFF
j_gene: TRBJ2-1
d_gene: TRBD2
abundance: NA
v_gene: TRBV7-2

CDR3nt: TGCGCCAGCAGCTCTGTACAGAGCTCCTACAATGAGCAGTTCTTC
CDR3aa: CASSSVQSSYNEQFF
j_gene: TRBJ2-1
d_gene: NA
abundance: few
v_gene: TRBV5-1

CDR3nt: TGTGCCAGCAGCTTAGGTTTCGTAGGCCAAGGCGATACGCAGTATTTT
CDR3aa: CASSLGFVGQGDTQYF
j_gene: TRBJ2-3
d_gene: NA
abundance: NA
v_gene: TRBV7-2

CDR3nt: TGCGCCAGCAAGGGTTTAACGGGATCCGCCCCAGATACGCAGTATTTT
CDR3aa: CASKGLTGSAPDTQYF
j_gene: TRBJ2-3
d_gene: NA
abundance: NA
v_gene: TRBV5-1

CDR3nt: TGCAGTGCTATCGTTCAGGTCAATCAGCCCCAGCATTTT
CDR3aa: CSAIVQVNQPQHF
j_gene: TRBJ1-5
d_gene: NA
abundance: NA
v_gene: TRBV20-1

CDR3nt: TGCGCCAGCAGCTTTGGGGGGGACTATAACTATGGCTACACCTTC
CDR3aa: CASSFGGDYNYGYTF
j_gene: TRBJ1-2
d_gene: NA
abundance: NA
v_gene: TRBV5-1

CDR3nt: TGTGCCAGCAGCCAACAGGGAGGGCCCCGTAATTCACCCCTCCACTTT
CDR3aa: CASSQQGGPRNSPLHF
j_gene: TRBJ1-6
d_gene: NA
abundance: NA
v_gene: TRBV28

CDR3nt: TGTGCCAGCAGCGTGGGGCCGGGGAACACTGAAGCTTTCTTT
CDR3aa: CASSVGPGNTEAFF
j_gene: TRBJ1-1
d_gene: NA
abundance: NA
v_gene: TRBV7-9

CDR3nt: TGCAGTGCTAGATCCCCCTTTAGCACAGATACGCAGTATTTT
CDR3aa: CSARSPFSTDTQYF
j_gene: TRBJ2-3
d_gene: NA
abundance: NA
v_gene: TRBV20-1

CDR3nt: TGTGCCACCAGCCCATTTGAGGGGCAGCCCCAGCATTTT
CDR3aa: CATSPFEGQPQHF
j_gene: TRBJ1-5
d_gene: NA
abundance: NA
v_gene: TRBV24-1

CDR3nt: TGCAGTGCCCAGGTACCGGGACAGCTTCAAGAGACCCAGTACTTC
CDR3aa: CSAQVPGQLQETQYF
j_gene: TRBJ2-5
d_gene: TRBD1
abundance: NA
v_gene: TRBV20-1

CDR3nt: TGTGCCAGCAGTCCTGGGGGACGGTTGAACACTGAAGCTTTCTTT
CDR3aa: CASSPGGRLNTEAFF
j_gene: TRBJ1-1
d_gene: NA
abundance: NA
v_gene: TRBV27

CDR3nt: TGTGCCAGCAGTCCCACCCGGGCTAACTATGGCTACACCTTC
CDR3aa: CASSPTRANYGYTF
j_gene: TRBJ1-2
d_gene: NA
abundance: NA
v_gene: TRBV12-3/TRBV12-4

CDR3nt: TGTGCCAGCAGCCCGGGGCTAGCGTTAAACACCGGGGAGCTGTTTTTT
CDR3aa: CASSPGLALNTGELFF
j_gene: TRBJ2-2
d_gene: NA
abundance: many
v_gene: TRBV7-2

CDR3nt: TGCGCCAGCAGCGTACAGGGGGGCACCTACGAGCAGTACTTC
CDR3aa: CASSVQGGTYEQYF
j_gene: TRBJ2-7
d_gene: TRBD1
abundance: few
v_gene: TRBV5-1

CDR3nt: TGTGCCAGCTCACCACCGGGACAGGGGTCAGATACGCAGTATTTT
CDR3aa: CASSPPGQGSDTQYF
j_gene: TRBJ2-3
d_gene: TRBD1
abundance: NA
v_gene: TRBV18